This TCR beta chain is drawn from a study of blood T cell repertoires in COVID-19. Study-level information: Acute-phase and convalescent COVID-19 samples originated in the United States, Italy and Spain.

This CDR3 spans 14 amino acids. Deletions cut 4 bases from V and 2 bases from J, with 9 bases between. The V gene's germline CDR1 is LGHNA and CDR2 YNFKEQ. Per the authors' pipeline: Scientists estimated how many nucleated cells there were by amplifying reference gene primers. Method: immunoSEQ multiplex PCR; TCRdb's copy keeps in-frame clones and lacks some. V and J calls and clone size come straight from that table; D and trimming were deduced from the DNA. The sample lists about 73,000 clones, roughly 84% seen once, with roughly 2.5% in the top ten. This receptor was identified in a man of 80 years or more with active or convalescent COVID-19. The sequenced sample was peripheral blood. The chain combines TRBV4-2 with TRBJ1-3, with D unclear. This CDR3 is CASSPSGAGNTIYF. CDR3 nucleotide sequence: TGTGCCAGCAGCCCCTCAGGTGCTGGAAACACCATATATTTT.